This T cell receptor beta chain was captured by sequencing in a study of blood T cell repertoires in COVID-19. Study in general: Donors in the United States, Italy and Spain gave samples during acute or convalescent COVID-19. PBMCs, B-cell-depleted T cells, or T cells provided the cDNA or gDNA that made up the material.

CDR3 length: 15 residues. Germline assignment: CDR1 LGHNA and CDR2 YSLEER. V lost 4 bases, J lost 3 bases, and 13 bases lay in between. Methods used by the authors: Using reference gene primer amplification, nucleated cell counts were estimated. Sequencing used immunoSEQ multiplex PCR; TCRdb keeps in-frame clones, though not all of them. Clone size and the V and J calls come from that table; the DNA yielded D and trimming. The data contain some 17,000 clones, over 70% of them seen just once; the ten biggest clones take up approximately 28%. Sequencing was performed on peripheral blood. The sequence was obtained from a woman in her seventies with active COVID-19. The chain carries TRBV4-3 and TRBJ1-5; weak D call: TRBD1 (6 bases). CDR3 sequence: CASSPGRGYNQPQHF. Written as DNA, the CDR3 is TGCGCCAGCAGCCCTGGGAGGGGGTACAATCAGCCCCAGCATTTT.